This TCR beta chain came from a study of blood T cell repertoires in COVID-19. Study as a whole: Acute and convalescent COVID-19 specimens originated in the United States, Italy and Spain.

The protocol was immunoSEQ multiplex PCR, while the TCRdb copy is restricted to in-frame clones and leaves out a portion. This table holds around 420,000 clones, approximately 88% found once. Germline V lookup: CDR1 SNHLY, CDR2 FYNNEI. The CDR3 runs to 15 residues. The junction had 8 bases not matched to a gene; V was cut back by 6 bases and J by 6 bases. This sequence joins TRBV2 and TRBJ1-5, with 10 bases identical to TRBD1. Sequencing input: PBMCs or T cells enriched from blood (not recorded which). This sequence was found in a woman between 35 and 50 years old with acute COVID-19. The CDR3 DNA reads TGTGCCAGCAGAGCTGACAGGGGGCAAAGTCAGCCCCAGCATTTT. Its translation: CASRADRGQSQPQHF.